What follows describes a single TCR beta chain. Its antigen has not been determined. No base qualities exist here, and no much larger clone lies one base off it. None of the patients had been given any treatment before thyroid surgery. Using T-cell receptor beta sequencing, the researchers looked back retrospectively at clinical samples from patients, gathered between the early 2010s and the late 2010s. Spanning cysteine to phenylalanine, the CDR3 consists of 17 amino acids. Of all the DNA, just the CDR3 is kept, 51 bases in frame from base 1. Taken from the germline V gene, the CDR1 and CDR2 loops are SGHRS and YFSETQ. V has 4 bases trimmed and J has 2 bases trimmed; junction bases matching no gene number 11. This sample is part of a study of metastatic and nonmetastatic thyroid tumors (dated by TCRdb to about 2020). About the full investigation: The researchers compared repertoires between peripheral blood samples and tumor or nodule tissue samples from patients with malignant or benign thyroid disease. What the work shows at the level of the full study, not this receptor alone: In both blood and tumor samples, malignant tumors were reported to have significantly higher TCR beta diversity than benign nodules.

The library was obtained by PCR. TCRdb names Illumina HiSeq 4000 as the instrument used. High-throughput sequencing was used to profile the TCR beta-chain CDR3 region of each patient. The source study handled its data this way. Drawing on CDR3 differences between clinicopathological groups, the researchers built a classifier meant to tell apart patients with distant-metastatic papillary thyroid cancer. The Shannon index was used to measure repertoire diversity, and the Morisita-Horn index was used to measure how similar tumor and blood repertoires were. The public reads were reanalyzed by TCRdb: fastp trimming at Q25, MiXCR alignment, in-frame beta chains only. The V and J calls, along with clone size, are taken from TCRdb and not from the paper's own processing. This sample has over 13,000 clones in its table, and 24% of those were observed once. The top ten clonotypes cover under 10% of the sample.

The sequence was collected from a female donor with papillary thyroid cancer or a benign thyroid nodule (not recorded which). Some clones in this sample may be carry-over from other donors' samples. The sequenced material came from tumor tissue. Here the chain combines TRBV5-1 and TRBJ2-7, with TRBD1 identical over 11 junction bases. In nucleotides, the sequence is TGCGCCAGCAGCCCTAGACGGACAGGGGGCAGCCCCTACGAGCAGTACTTC. This is translated as CASSPRRTGGSPYEQYF.